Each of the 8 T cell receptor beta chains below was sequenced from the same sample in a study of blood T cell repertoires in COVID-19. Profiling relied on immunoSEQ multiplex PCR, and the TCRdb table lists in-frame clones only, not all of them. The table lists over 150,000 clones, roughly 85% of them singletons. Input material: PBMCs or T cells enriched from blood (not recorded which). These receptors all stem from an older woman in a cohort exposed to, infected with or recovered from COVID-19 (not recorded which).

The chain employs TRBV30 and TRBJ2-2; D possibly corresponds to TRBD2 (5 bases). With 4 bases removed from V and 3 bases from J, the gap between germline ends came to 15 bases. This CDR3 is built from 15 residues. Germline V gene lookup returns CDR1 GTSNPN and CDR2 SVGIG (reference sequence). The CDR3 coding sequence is TGTGCCTGGACTCGCGGGCTCGGTGACACCGGGGAGCTGTTTTTT. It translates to CAWTRGLGDTGELFF.

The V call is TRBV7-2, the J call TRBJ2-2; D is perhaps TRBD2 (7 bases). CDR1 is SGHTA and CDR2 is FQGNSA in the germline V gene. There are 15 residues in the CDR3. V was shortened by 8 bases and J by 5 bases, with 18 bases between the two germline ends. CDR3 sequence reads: CASGGGGRYTGELFF. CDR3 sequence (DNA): TGTGCCAGCGGCGGGGGCGGGAGATATACCGGGGAGCTGTTTTTT.

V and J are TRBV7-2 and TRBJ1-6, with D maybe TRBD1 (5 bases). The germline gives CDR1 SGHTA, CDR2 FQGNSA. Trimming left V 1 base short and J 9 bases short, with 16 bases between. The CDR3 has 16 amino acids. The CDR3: CASSLDLSGRGSPLHF. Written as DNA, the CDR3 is TGTGCCAGCAGCTTAGATCTGTCGGGTAGGGGTTCACCCCTCCACTTT.

The CDR3 spells CASRGGTGTYEQYF. The CDR3 region has the DNA TGCGCCAGCAGGGGAGGGACAGGGACCTACGAGCAGTACTTC. This chain connects TRBV5-1 to TRBJ2-7; 9 positions match TRBD1. J lost 2 bases, V lost 5 bases, and 5 bases had no gene match. CDR1 SGHRS and CDR2 YFSETQ come from the germline V gene. The CDR3 has 14 residues.

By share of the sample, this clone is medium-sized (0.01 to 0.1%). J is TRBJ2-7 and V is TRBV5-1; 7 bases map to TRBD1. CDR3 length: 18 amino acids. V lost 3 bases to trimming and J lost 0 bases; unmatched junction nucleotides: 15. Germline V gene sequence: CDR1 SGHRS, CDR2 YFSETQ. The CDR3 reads CASSSVTGYGVSSYEQYF. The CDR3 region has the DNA TGCGCCAGCAGCTCTGTGACAGGGTATGGGGTAAGCTCCTACGAGCAGTACTTC.

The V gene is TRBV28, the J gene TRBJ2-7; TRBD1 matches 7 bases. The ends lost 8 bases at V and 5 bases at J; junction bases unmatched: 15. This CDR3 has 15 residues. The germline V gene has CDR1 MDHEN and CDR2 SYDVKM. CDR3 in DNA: TGTGCCAGCGGCTCCCTGACAGGGCTTGGAGACGAGCAGTACTTC. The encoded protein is CASGSLTGLGDEQYF.

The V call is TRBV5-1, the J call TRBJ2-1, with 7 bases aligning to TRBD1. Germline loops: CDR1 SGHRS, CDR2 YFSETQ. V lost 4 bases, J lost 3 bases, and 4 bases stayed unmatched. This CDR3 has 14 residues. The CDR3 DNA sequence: TGCGCCAGCAGCCCACGGACAGGCTACAATGAGCAGTTCTTC. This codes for CASSPRTGYNEQFF.

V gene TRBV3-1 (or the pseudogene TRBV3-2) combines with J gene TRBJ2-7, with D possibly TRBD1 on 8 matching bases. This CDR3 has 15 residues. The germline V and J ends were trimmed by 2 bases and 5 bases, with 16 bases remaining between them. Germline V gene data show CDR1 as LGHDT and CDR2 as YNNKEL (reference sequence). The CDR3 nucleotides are TGTGCCAGCAGCCAATGGTACAGGGGGGGGAACGAGCAGTACTTC. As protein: CASSQWYRGGNEQYF.